Described below is a single T cell receptor beta chain sequence and its context. Its antigen is not known. The data belong to a study of T cell repertoires in cytomegalovirus infection. About the research overall: HLA-B-restricted CMV epitopes that are well studied, plus recently identified HLA-C-restricted ones, were used by the study. In public TCR beta signatures, there were indications of both CMV infection and matching HLA type. Study-wide findings and caveats: It was HLA-C-restricted CMV-specific TCR beta clonotypes that dominated the response ex vivo. Cumulated frequencies of public TCR beta families served to identify carriers of CMV plus the relevant HLA.

A single record per CDR3 protein comes from TCRdb applying MiXCR to the reads. The sample shows approximately 500,000 distinct CDR3 sequences, 30% to 40% of them seen only once. The receptor comes from a human donor in good health (CMV status not recorded). Some clones in this sample may be carry-over from other donors' samples. This specimen consisted of cultured PBMCs, obtained from culture after CMV antigen stimulation.

The CDR3 is CASSERVTGSDYGYTF. Written as DNA, the CDR3 is TGTGCCAGCAGTGAAAGAGTCACAGGGTCGGACTATGGCTACACCTTC. The chain joins TRBV6-2 or TRBV6-3 to TRBJ1-2; tentative D call: TRBD1 (6 bases). The germline gives CDR1 MNHEY, CDR2 SVGEGT. This CDR3 comprises 16 residues. V lost 5 bases and J lost 3, with 19 bases in between.